A single sample is the source of the 5 T cell receptor beta chains below, sequenced in a study of spatial heterogeneity in lung cancer. Each CDR3 protein gets one entry after TCRdb re-called the 5' RACE reads with MiXCR. The sample contains about 23,000 distinct CDR3 sequences, approximately 5% of which appear only once. As for time point: sample taken at primary tumor resection. The authors sequenced whole RNA from tumor, nontumor lung or frozen PBMC without sorting. Material: PBMCs, obtained at surgery. The receptors were gathered from a male donor with early-stage non-small cell lung cancer.

This clonotype occurred many times. The V gene is TRBV6-5, the J gene TRBJ2-7; TRBD1 or TRBD2 may be the D gene (5 bases each). Germline CDR1 is MNHEY and CDR2 is SVGAGI. CDR3 length equals 14 residues. V shed 6 bases and J shed 0 bases, with 12 bases lying between them. The CDR3 protein is CASSPGPNSYEQYF. Here the CDR3 DNA reads TGTGCCAGCAGCCCGGGACCGAACTCCTACGAGCAGTACTTC.

The gene calls are TRBV6-2 or TRBV6-3 and TRBJ2-1; D is undetermined. In germline, CDR1 is MNHEY, CDR2 SVGEGT. CDR3 length: 12 amino acids. The V end was cut by 5 bases, the J end by 6 bases, with 8 bases between. The CDR3 protein is CASSRPLNEQFF. As DNA, the CDR3 is TGTGCCAGCAGTAGGCCCCTCAATGAGCAGTTCTTC.

Only a few counts were recorded for this clonotype. This chain joins TRBV20-1 and TRBJ2-2; 9 bases are shared with TRBD2. CDR1 DFQATT and CDR2 SNEGSKA come from the germline V gene (reference sequence). This CDR3 is built from 12 residues. Trimming took 2 bases from V and 14 from J; bases not matched to a gene: 6. CDR3 amino acids: CSARLAGGPLFF. The CDR3 region has the DNA TGCAGTGCTAGACTCGCGGGAGGGCCCCTGTTTTTT.

This clonotype was recorded many times. The V and J genes are TRBV28 and TRBJ2-2; D gene ambiguous. The CDR3 spans 15 residues. The germline V gene encodes CDR1 MDHEN and CDR2 SYDVKM. The V and J ends lost 6 bases and 5 bases respectively, with 16 bases between them. The CDR3 spells CASRVSFPMTGELFF. CDR3 in DNA: TGTGCCAGCAGGGTCTCGTTCCCCATGACCGGGGAGCTGTTTTTT.

This clonotype has at least ten counts. The V and J genes are TRBV29-1 and TRBJ2-7, with 10 bases fitting TRBD1. This CDR3 has 14 residues. With V trimmed by 3 bases and J by 4 bases, 6 bases remained unmatched. Germline CDR1 and CDR2: SQVTM and ANQGSEA. DNA of the CDR3: TGCAGCGTTGATCTGGGGACAGGGGCATACGAGCAGTACTTC. Translated, it gives CSVDLGTGAYEQYF.